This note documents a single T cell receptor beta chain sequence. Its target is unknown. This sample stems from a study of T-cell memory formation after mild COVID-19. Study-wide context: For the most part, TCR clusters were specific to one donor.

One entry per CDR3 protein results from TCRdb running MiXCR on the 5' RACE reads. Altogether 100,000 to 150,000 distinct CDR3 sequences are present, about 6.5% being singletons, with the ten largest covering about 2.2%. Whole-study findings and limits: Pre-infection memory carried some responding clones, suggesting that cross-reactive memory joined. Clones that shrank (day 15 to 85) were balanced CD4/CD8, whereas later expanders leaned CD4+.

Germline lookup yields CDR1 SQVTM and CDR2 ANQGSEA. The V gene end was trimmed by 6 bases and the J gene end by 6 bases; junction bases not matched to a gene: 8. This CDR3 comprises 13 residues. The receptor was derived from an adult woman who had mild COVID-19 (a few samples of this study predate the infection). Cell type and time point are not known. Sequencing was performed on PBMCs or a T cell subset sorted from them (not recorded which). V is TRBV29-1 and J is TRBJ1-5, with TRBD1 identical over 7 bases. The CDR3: CSVNTGEGQPQHF. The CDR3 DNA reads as TGCAGCGTGAATACAGGGGAGGGTCAGCCCCAGCATTTT.